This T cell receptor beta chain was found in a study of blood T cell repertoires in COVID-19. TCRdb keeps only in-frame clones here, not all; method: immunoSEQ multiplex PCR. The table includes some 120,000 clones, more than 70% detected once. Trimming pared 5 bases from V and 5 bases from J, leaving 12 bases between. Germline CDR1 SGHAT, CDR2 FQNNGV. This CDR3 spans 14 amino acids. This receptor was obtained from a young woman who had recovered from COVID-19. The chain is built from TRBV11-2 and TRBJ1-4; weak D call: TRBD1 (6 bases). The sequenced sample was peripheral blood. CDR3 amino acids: CASSPRTENEKLFF. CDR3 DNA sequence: TGTGCCAGCAGCCCCCGGACAGAAAATGAAAAACTGTTTTTT.